This T cell receptor (beta chain) was recorded in a study of resident and recirculating memory T cells in vitiligo. V lost 3 bases and J lost 1, with 6 bases in between. This CDR3 region has 13 residues. Germline lookup yields CDR1 SGHDN and CDR2 FVKESK. Repertoires were generated with immunoSEQ multiplex PCR, while TCRdb's copy carries only in-frame clones and drops some. Of roughly 76,000 clones listed, more than 85% are singletons. The receptor was derived from a male donor with vitiligo. The specimen sequenced was blood. This rearrangement joins TRBV14 to TRBJ1-1, with D maybe TRBD1 (6 bases). Here the CDR3 DNA reads TGTGCCAGCAGCCAGGGGGCGAACACTGAAGCTTTCTTT. Encoded protein: CASSQGANTEAFF.